Shown below are 21 T cell receptor beta chains from a single sample sequenced in a study of radiation and T cells in renal cell carcinoma. Sequenced by immunoSEQ multiplex PCR; TCRdb stores in-frame clones only, minus some. The sample lists roughly 160,000 clones, 88% occurring once. The time point here: blood 4 weeks post-SBRT, at nephrectomy. Treatment noted: 15 Gy SBRT to primary tumor, nephrectomy 4 weeks later. The material sequenced was blood, taken from a patient whose treatment included radiotherapy and nephrectomy. Source of these receptors: a woman in her forties or fifties with renal cell carcinoma.

This rearrangement joins TRBV18 to TRBJ2-7; perhaps TRBD1 as D (6 bases). Trimming pared 2 bases from V and 2 bases from J, leaving 13 bases between. The CDR3 is 15 amino acids. Germline V gene data show CDR1 as KGHSH and CDR2 as LQKENI. The CDR3 nucleotides read TGTGCCAGCTCACCAAATCAGGACAGTACCTACGAGCAGTACTTC. This encodes CASSPNQDSTYEQYF.

J is TRBJ2-2 and V is TRBV6-1; 8 nucleotides agree with TRBD1. Germline CDR1 reads MNHNS; CDR2 reads SASEGT. This CDR3 is 14 amino acids long. Trimming removed 6 bases from V and 6 bases from J; junction bases left unmatched: 6. CDR3 nucleotide sequence: TGTGCCAGCAGCCAGGACAGGGCCTCCGGGGAGCTGTTTTTT. This translates into CASSQDRASGELFF.

The rearrangement uses TRBV5-4 and TRBJ2-1, with D maybe TRBD2 (5 bases). The CDR3 is 13 residues long. Trimming removed 3 bases from V and 7 bases from J, with 11 bases in between. CDR1 and CDR2 (germline): SGHNT, YYREEE (reference sequence). CDR3 sequence (DNA): TGTGCCAGCAGCTCGCTGGGAGCGAATGAGCAGTTCTTC. Protein product: CASSSLGANEQFF. The full variable domain, in which reference TRBV5-4 and TRBJ2-1 provide the parts outside the CDR3, is ETGVTQSPTHLIKTRGQQVTLRCSSQSGHNTVSWYQQALGQGPQFIFQYYREEENGRGNFPPRFSGLQFPNYSSELNVNALELDDSALYLCASSSLGANEQFFGPGTRLTVL.

The chain couples TRBV5-6 to TRBJ1-5; TRBD1 is a possible D gene (5 bases). Germline V gene sequence: CDR1 SGHDT, CDR2 YYEEEE. V gave up 0 bases and J gave up 4 bases, with 8 bases separating them. This CDR3 is built from 14 residues. The CDR3 DNA follows: TGTGCCAGCAGCTTGGTTGGGGGGAATCAGCCCCAGCATTTT. It specifies CASSLVGGNQPQHF.

In the case of this clone: This sample includes further DNA sequences coding for the same CDR3. The genes are TRBV19 and TRBJ1-1; 7 bases line up with TRBD1. V lost 5 bases, J lost 7 bases, and 4 bases stayed unmatched. There are 12 residues in the CDR3. Germline V gene data show CDR1 as LNHDA and CDR2 as SQIVND (reference sequence). The CDR3: CASSPRDSEAFF. CDR3 coding DNA: TGTGCCAGTAGTCCTCGGGACAGTGAAGCTTTCTTT.

This clone was detected once. J is TRBJ2-3 and V is TRBV19, with 10 positions matching TRBD2. Trimming cost V 2 bases and J 6 bases; bases outside gene matches: 8. Germline assignment: CDR1 LNHDA and CDR2 SQIVND (reference sequence). The CDR3 runs 16 residues. This chain's CDR3 is CASSIPSGGNIDTQYF. The CDR3 region has the DNA TGTGCCAGTAGTATACCTAGCGGGGGTAATATCGATACGCAGTATTTT.

This clone was picked up one time. V gene TRBV28 combines with J gene TRBJ1-2; the match to TRBD1 covers 7 bases. J was trimmed by 4 bases and V by 5 bases; bases with no gene match: 13. This CDR3 comprises 16 residues. The germline V gene encodes CDR1 MDHEN and CDR2 SYDVKM. CDR3 residues: CASSTLPTGRLYGYTF. The CDR3 DNA reads TGTGCCAGCAGTACCCTCCCGACAGGGCGTCTCTATGGCTACACCTTC.

In nucleotides, the CDR3 is TGTGCCAGCAGTTGGACAGGGTGGTACGAGCAGTACTTC. Protein: CASSWTGWYEQYF. This rearrangement joins TRBV2 to TRBJ2-7; TRBD1 aligns across 8 bases. CDR1 is SNHLY, CDR2 FYNNEI, per germline. CDR3 length: 13 amino acids. V shed 5 bases, J shed 4 bases, and the junction held 4 bases outside the gene matches.

The V call is TRBV4-3, the J call TRBJ2-7; 9 bases fit TRBD1. The J segment lost 6 bases and the V segment lost 1 base, leaving 7 bases of the junction unmatched. Germline lookup yields CDR1 LGHNA and CDR2 YSLEER. The length of the CDR3 is 15 residues. CDR3 sequence reads: CASSQGQGGDGEQYF. CDR3 nucleotide sequence: TGCGCCAGCAGCCAAGGACAGGGGGGGGATGGCGAGCAGTACTTC.

The chain couples TRBV7-2 to TRBJ1-2, with D unclear. Germline-derived CDR1 and CDR2 are SGHTA and FQGNSA. V lost 2 bases to trimming and J lost 6 bases, with 13 bases between them. The CDR3 has 14 residues. The CDR3 sequence is CASSLTMSGDGYTF. The CDR3 DNA reads as TGTGCCAGCAGCTTAACTATGTCAGGTGATGGCTACACCTTC.

The chain joins TRBV6-5 to TRBJ1-5, with 8 bases matching TRBD1. CDR3 length: 14 amino acids. V trimming: 8 bases; J trimming: 2 bases; junction bases outside the gene matches: 5. The germline gives CDR1 MNHEY, CDR2 SVGAGI. CDR3 region: CASGPGQGNQPQHF. The DNA of the CDR3 is TGTGCCAGCGGCCCGGGACAGGGCAATCAGCCCCAGCATTTT.

In nucleotides, the CDR3 is TGCGCCAGCAGCCCGAGGGGGACAGGGGAGGATCACTATGGCTACACCTTC. Translation: CASSPRGTGEDHYGYTF. This chain uses TRBV5-1 with TRBJ1-2, with TRBD1 identical over 10 bases. The CDR3 has 17 amino acids. Germline values: CDR1 SGHRS, CDR2 YFSETQ. The V gene end was trimmed by 4 bases and the J gene end by 3 bases; junction bases not matched to a gene: 12. The variable domain in full, completed from reference TRBV5-1 and TRBJ1-2, reads KAGVTQTPRYLIKTRGQQVTLSCSPISGHRSVSWYQQTPGQGLQFLFEYFSETQRNKGNFPGRFSGRQFSNSRSEMNVSTLELGDSALYLCASSPRGTGEDHYGYTFGSGTRLTVV.

This chain joins TRBV19 and TRBJ1-4; TRBD1 agrees at 8 bases. In germline, CDR1 is LNHDA, CDR2 SQIVND (reference sequence). V was clipped by 3 bases and J by 0 bases; unmatched bases: 3. The CDR3 is 16 amino acids. DNA of the CDR3: TGTGCCAGTAGTATCGGACAGGGCGCAACTAATGAAAAACTGTTTTTT. Amino acids: CASSIGQGATNEKLFF.

The V call is TRBV5-1, the J call TRBJ1-2; D might be TRBD1 (5 bases). V gave up 1 base and J gave up 3 bases, with 10 bases separating them. CDR3 size: 14 residues. Germline assignment: CDR1 SGHRS and CDR2 YFSETQ. CDR3 amino acids: CASSLPTGYYGYTF. In DNA form, the CDR3 reads TGCGCCAGCAGCTTGCCCACAGGATACTATGGCTACACCTTC.

Only a few counts were recorded for this clone. V is TRBV6-1 and J is TRBJ1-1; tentatively, D is TRBD1 (5 bases). The germline V and J ends were trimmed by 0 bases and 11 bases, with 16 bases remaining between them. This CDR3 spans 14 amino acids. Looked up from germline, CDR1 is MNHNS and CDR2 is SASEGT. CDR3 loop: CASSEARVDSAAFF. The CDR3 DNA reads as TGTGCCAGCAGTGAAGCCAGAGTCGACAGCGCGGCTTTCTTT.

The rearrangement uses TRBV18 and TRBJ1-1, with 7 bases lining up with TRBD1. CDR1 is KGHSH, CDR2 LQKENI, per germline. The ends lost 4 bases at V and 0 bases at J; junction bases unmatched: 8. The CDR3 covers 16 residues. CDR3 in amino acids: CASSLRTGDLNTEAFF. CDR3 bases: TGTGCCAGCTCACTCAGGACAGGAGACCTGAACACTGAAGCTTTCTTT.

The V and J genes are TRBV7-9 and TRBJ1-2; D gene unclear. Between the trimmed V and J ends, which lost 5 bases and 2 bases, there was a span of 9 bases. The CDR3 sequence is 13 residues long. Germline V gene lookup returns CDR1 SEHNR and CDR2 FQNEAQ (reference sequence). The CDR3 nucleotides read TGTGCCAGCAGCCCTCGCTTAAACTATGGCTACACCTTC. Translating gives CASSPRLNYGYTF. The variable domain in full, completed from reference TRBV7-9 and TRBJ1-2, reads DTGVSQNPRHKITKRGQNVTFRCDPISEHNRLYWYRQTLGQGPEFLTYFQNEAQLEKSRLLSDRFSAERPKGSFSTLEIQRTEQGDSAMYLCASSPRLNYGYTFGSGTRLTVV.

The V gene is TRBV29-1, the J gene TRBJ2-1; tentatively, D is TRBD2 (7 bases). Germline V CDR1 and CDR2: SQVTM, ANQGSEA. This CDR3 spans 16 amino acids. V lost 2 bases and J 6 bases, leaving 20 bases between the germline ends. Here the CDR3 DNA reads TGCAGCGTTGAAAGTGGATTTCGGGGGGCAATCAATGAGCAGTTCTTC. It specifies CSVESGFRGAINEQFF.

The gene calls are TRBV19 and TRBJ1-1; D gene unclear. Trimming removed 4 bases at V and 5 bases at J, with 17 bases between. Germline assignment: CDR1 LNHDA and CDR2 SQIVND (reference sequence). The CDR3 extends over 15 amino acids. The CDR3 coding sequence is TGTGCCAGTAGTACTGGTGGGGTTTTGAGAACTGAAGCTTTCTTT. The encoded protein is CASSTGGVLRTEAFF.

The chain carries TRBV7-2 and TRBJ1-4; 8 bases agree with TRBD1. Germline CDR1 reads SGHTA; CDR2 reads FQGNSA. This CDR3 has 16 amino acids. The V segment lost 3 bases and the J segment 3 bases; nucleotides outside the gene matches: 6. CDR3 nucleotide sequence: TGTGCCAGCAGCTTGGCAGGGGGCGCGGCTAATGAAAAACTGTTTTTT. It is translated as CASSLAGGAANEKLFF.

The J gene is TRBJ1-1, the V gene TRBV25-1; maybe TRBD1 (5 bases). The CDR3 sequence is 16 residues long. V was shortened by 6 bases and J by 1 base, with 18 bases between the two germline ends. Looked up from germline, CDR1 is MGHDK and CDR2 is SYGVNS. This chain's CDR3 is CASRGSYEGRNTEAFF. In DNA form, the CDR3 reads TGTGCCAGCAGAGGGTCTTATGAGGGGAGGAACACTGAAGCTTTCTTT.